Listed here are 9 T cell receptor beta chains from one sample, sequenced in a study of T cell repertoires in cytomegalovirus infection. TCRdb processed the reads anew with MiXCR; each CDR3 protein has one entry. Of 450,000 to 650,000 distinct CDR3 sequences in the sample, roughly 29% are singletons; the top ten hold roughly 13%. Sequences were obtained from PBMCs. The origin of the receptors is a human donor in good health (CMV status not recorded). Some clones in this sample may be carry-over from other donors' samples.

This clonotype has at least ten counts. The chain employs TRBV7-2 and TRBJ2-1; 7 bases are shared with TRBD2. The CDR3 has 15 amino acids. The ends lost 5 bases at V and 6 bases at J; junction bases unmatched: 10. Germline V CDR1 and CDR2: SGHTA, FQGNSA. The CDR3 DNA sequence: TGTGCCAGCAGCAAGACTAGCCAGCCGTTCAATGAGCAGTTCTTC. It yields the protein CASSKTSQPFNEQFF. The entire variable domain, with the rest obtained from reference TRBV7-2 and TRBJ2-1, is as follows: GAGVSQSPSNKVTEKGKDVELRCDPISGHTALYWYRQSLGQGLEFLIYFQGNSAPDKSGLPSDRFSAERTGGSVSTLTIQRTQQEDSAVYLCASSKTSQPFNEQFFGPGTRLTVL.

Many counts were recorded for this clonotype. The chain uses TRBV7-2 and TRBJ2-3, with 9 positions matching TRBD2. CDR1 and CDR2 (germline): SGHTA, FQGNSA. CDR3 length equals 15 residues. Trimming took 1 base from V and 1 from J; bases not matched to a gene: 0. The CDR3 region has the DNA TGTGCCAGCAGCTTAGGACTAGCGGGCACAGATACGCAGTATTTT. Protein product: CASSLGLAGTDTQYF.

V is TRBV9 and J is TRBJ2-1, with 10 bases lining up with TRBD2. V gave up 0 bases and J gave up 9 bases; unmatched junction bases: 6. Germline V gene lookup returns CDR1 SGDLS and CDR2 YYNGEE. This CDR3 is 15 amino acids long. The DNA for the CDR3 is TGTGCCAGCAGCGTAGTGGCTAGCGGGAGTCGTGAGCAGTTCTTC. This translates into CASSVVASGSREQFF. The whole variable domain, filled in from reference TRBV9 and TRBJ2-1, reads DSGVTQTPKHLITATGQRVTLRCSPRSGDLSVYWYQQSLDQGLQFLIQYYNGEERAKGNILERFSAQQFPDLHSELNLSSLELGDSALYFCASSVVASGSREQFFGPGTRLTVL.

V usage is TRBV12-3 or TRBV12-4 and J usage is TRBJ2-1; TRBD2 is a possible D gene (6 bases). The CDR3 is made up of 15 amino acids. V lost 4 bases to trimming and J lost 8 bases, with 18 bases between them. The CDR3 DNA follows: TGTGCCAGCAGTTCCGTAAAGGGCGGGGCTGATGAGCAGTTCTTC. This gives the protein CASSSVKGGADEQFF.

The chain joins TRBV5-1 to TRBJ1-6; 8 bases match TRBD1. The V gene end was trimmed by 4 bases and the J gene end by 7 bases; junction bases not matched to a gene: 10. Germline V CDR1 and CDR2: SGHRS, YFSETQ. This CDR3 spans 16 amino acids. The DNA of the CDR3 is TGCGCCAGCAGCCTGGACAGGGCAAGAAGGAATTCACCCCTCCACTTT. As protein: CASSLDRARRNSPLHF.

This rearrangement joins TRBV6-2 or TRBV6-3 to TRBJ2-7; D remains unclear. CDR1 and CDR2 (germline): MNHEY, SVGEGT. V dropped 2 bases and J dropped 2 bases, with 7 bases sitting between them. This CDR3 has 13 amino acids. Here the CDR3 reads CASSYRLPYEQYF. CDR3 nucleotides: TGTGCCAGCAGTTACAGGCTACCCTACGAGCAGTACTTC.

This clonotype was seen more than once but under ten times. The rearrangement uses TRBV11-2 and TRBJ2-7, with TRBD2 matching 11 bases. This CDR3 spans 16 amino acids. Germline assignment: CDR1 SGHAT and CDR2 FQNNGV. V lost 0 bases and J lost 5; bases outside the gene matches: 6. The CDR3 DNA reads TGTGCCAGCAGCTTAGACCCTAGCGGGAGGTGGAACGAGCAGTACGTC. Amino acid sequence: CASSLDPSGRWNEQYV.

This clonotype was picked up a small number of times. This chain connects TRBV7-9 to TRBJ2-4; 7 bases agree with TRBD2. CDR3 length equals 13 residues. The V and J ends lost 0 bases and 11 bases, in that order; junction bases with no gene match: 4. Germline V gives CDR1 SEHNR, CDR2 FQNEAQ (reference sequence). The CDR3 sequence is CASSLAGGSFQYF. The CDR3 DNA reads as TGTGCCAGCAGCTTAGCGGGAGGGTCTTTTCAGTACTTC.

In this sample, this clonotype turned up a few times. The rearrangement uses TRBV4-2 and TRBJ2-7; 7 nucleotides agree with TRBD2. CDR1 and CDR2 from the germline V gene are LGHNA and YNFKEQ. This CDR3 comprises 16 residues. Germline trimming cut 0 bases from V and 2 bases from J; bases unmatched to any gene: 7. The CDR3 bases are TGTGCCAGCAGCCAAGAACCAGGGACTACCACCTACGAGCAGTACTTC. Translation gives CASSQEPGTTTYEQYF.